Detailed here is one T cell receptor (beta chain). Germline CDR1 SGHRS, CDR2 YFSETQ. With 4 bases removed from V and 4 bases from J, the gap between germline ends came to 9 bases. This CDR3 is 12 amino acids long. This specimen comes from a study of blood T cell repertoires in COVID-19. Study overall: Sites across the United States, Italy and Spain contributed samples from acute and convalescent COVID-19. Nucleic acid was either cDNA or gDNA, and it came from T cells, B-cell-depleted T cells, or PBMCs.

Source study methods: Researchers report that nucleated cell counts were estimated from reference gene primer amplification. Assay used: immunoSEQ multiplex PCR; TCRdb lists only in-frame clones, some missing. D and trimming come from the DNA, and the V and J calls and clone size come from that table. The sample includes over 150,000 clones, more than 65% of them seen just once. The chain carries TRBV5-1 and TRBJ2-7; D is perhaps TRBD1 (5 bases). The material sequenced was peripheral blood. The receptor was isolated from a human donor in a cohort sampled during active COVID-19. The CDR3 DNA is TGCGCCAGCAGCATAAGGGGTTACGAGCAGTACTTC. Its translation: CASSIRGYEQYF.